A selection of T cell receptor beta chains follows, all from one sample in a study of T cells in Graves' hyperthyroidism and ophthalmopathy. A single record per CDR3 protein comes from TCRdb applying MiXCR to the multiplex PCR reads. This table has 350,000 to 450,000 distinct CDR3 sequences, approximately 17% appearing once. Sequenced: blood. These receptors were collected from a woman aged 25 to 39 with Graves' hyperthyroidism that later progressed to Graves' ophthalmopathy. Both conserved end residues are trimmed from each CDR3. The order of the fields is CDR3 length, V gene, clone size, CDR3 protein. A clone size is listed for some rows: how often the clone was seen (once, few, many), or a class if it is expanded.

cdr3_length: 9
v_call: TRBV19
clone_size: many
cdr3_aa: ASSMEETQY

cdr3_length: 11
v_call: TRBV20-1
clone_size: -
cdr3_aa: SARDGHTGELF

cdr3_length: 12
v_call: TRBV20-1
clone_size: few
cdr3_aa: SARGGPSNSPLH

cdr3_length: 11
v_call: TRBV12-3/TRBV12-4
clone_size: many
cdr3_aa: ASRSGIRYGYT

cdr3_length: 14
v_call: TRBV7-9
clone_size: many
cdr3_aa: ASSPPGPVNFYEQY

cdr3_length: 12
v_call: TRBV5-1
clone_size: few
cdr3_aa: AGSFGDWDSLAF

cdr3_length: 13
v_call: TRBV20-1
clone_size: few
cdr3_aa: SVFPLQRDQETQY

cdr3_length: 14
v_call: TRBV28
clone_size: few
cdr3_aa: ACSPLIGGEEETQY

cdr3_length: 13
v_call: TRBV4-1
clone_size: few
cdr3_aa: ASSQDRGRADTQY

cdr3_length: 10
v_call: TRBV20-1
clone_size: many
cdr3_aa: SANPSTDTQY

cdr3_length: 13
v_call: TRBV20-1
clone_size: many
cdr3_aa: SARRAVGGTDTQY

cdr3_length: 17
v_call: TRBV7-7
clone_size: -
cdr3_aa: ASSAEFLGVTGLFQPQH

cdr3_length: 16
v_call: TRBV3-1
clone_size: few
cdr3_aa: ASRPWTGGAAGANVLT

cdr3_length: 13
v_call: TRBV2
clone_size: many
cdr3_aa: ASSDSGSDTGELF

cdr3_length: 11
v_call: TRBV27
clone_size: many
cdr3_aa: ASRRDSRYGYT

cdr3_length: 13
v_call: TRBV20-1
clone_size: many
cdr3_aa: SARDPGGSDTEAF

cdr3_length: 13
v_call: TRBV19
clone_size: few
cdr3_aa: ASSSGTGVAYEQY

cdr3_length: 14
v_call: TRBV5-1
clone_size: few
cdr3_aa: VSSVSGTDNTDTQY

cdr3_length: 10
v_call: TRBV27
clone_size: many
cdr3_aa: ASRGLAGSPY

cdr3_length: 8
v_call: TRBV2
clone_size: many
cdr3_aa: ASNRNEQF

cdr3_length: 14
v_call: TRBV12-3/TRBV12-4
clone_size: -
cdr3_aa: ASSTLGRGGGQAQY

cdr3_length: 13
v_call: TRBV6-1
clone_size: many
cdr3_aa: ASSDSTELYTEAF

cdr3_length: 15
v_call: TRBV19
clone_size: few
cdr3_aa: ASSNYGNRGVDQPQH

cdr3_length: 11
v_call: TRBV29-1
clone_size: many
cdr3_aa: SVNSGASYEQY

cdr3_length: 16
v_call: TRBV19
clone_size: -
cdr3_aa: ASSSPPGTGTSTYEQY

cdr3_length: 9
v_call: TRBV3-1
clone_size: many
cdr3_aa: ASSQGGKLF

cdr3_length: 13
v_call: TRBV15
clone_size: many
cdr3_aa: ATSRLQGGGSPLH

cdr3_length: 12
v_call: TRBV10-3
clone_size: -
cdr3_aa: AIRAEGNYQPQH

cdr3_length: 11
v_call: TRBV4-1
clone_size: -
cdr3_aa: ASSQDLTGEQY

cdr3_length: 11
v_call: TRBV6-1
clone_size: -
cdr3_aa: ASRPSGTGELF

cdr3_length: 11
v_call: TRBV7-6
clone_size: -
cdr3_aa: ASSLAWGTEAF

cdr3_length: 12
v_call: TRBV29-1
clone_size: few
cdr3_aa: SARVGTSGYEQY

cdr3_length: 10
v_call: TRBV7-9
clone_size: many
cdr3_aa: ASSGRMGEQY

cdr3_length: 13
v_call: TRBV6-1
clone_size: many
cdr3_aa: ASSELAGGGNEQF

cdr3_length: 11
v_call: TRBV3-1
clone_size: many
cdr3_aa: ASSQDLADEQY

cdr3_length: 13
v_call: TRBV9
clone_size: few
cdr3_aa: ASSVSGTNNNEQF

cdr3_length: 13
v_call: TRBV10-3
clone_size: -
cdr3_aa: AIQQALLMTDTQY

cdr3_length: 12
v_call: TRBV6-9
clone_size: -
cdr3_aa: ASSYPGVHNEQF

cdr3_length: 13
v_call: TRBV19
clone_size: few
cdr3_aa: ASSIDGGTSYEQY

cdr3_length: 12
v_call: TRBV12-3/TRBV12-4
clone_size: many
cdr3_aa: ASRAAWGFKELF

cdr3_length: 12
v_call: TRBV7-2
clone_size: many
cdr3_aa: ASSFPDPRDTQY

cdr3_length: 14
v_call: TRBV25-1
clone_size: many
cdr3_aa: ASSGVRGAPYNEQF